The 8 T cell receptor beta chains presented below share a single source sample, sequenced in a study of blood T cell repertoires in COVID-19. Sequencing used immunoSEQ multiplex PCR; TCRdb keeps in-frame clones, though not all of them. The sample has about 350,000 clones, roughly 87% seen once. Sequencing was done on a sample of PBMCs or T cells enriched from blood (not recorded which). The receptors stem from a woman in her 30s who had recovered from COVID-19.

This chain uses TRBV6-2 or TRBV6-3 with TRBJ2-5; 12 bases align to TRBD2. The germline V gene has CDR1 MNHEY and CDR2 SVGEGT. V lost 0 bases and J lost 2; bases outside the gene matches: 7. The CDR3 contains 18 residues. CDR3 region: CASSYSTSGGGVQETQYF. For the CDR3, the DNA is TGTGCCAGCAGTTACTCGACTAGCGGGGGAGGGGTACAAGAGACCCAGTACTTC.

V gene TRBV2 combines with J gene TRBJ2-5; 8 nucleotides match TRBD2. Germline trimming cut 0 bases from V and 4 bases from J; bases unmatched to any gene: 4. CDR1 and CDR2 from the germline V gene are SNHLY and FYNNEI. The CDR3 is 15 amino acids. Here the CDR3 reads CASSEALAGGETQYF. The CDR3 coding sequence is TGTGCCAGCAGTGAAGCGCTCGCGGGGGGAGAGACCCAGTACTTC.

To note about this clone: This specimen includes other DNA sequences encoding the same CDR3. The genes are TRBV28 and TRBJ1-6, with D hard to call. Trimming pared 3 bases from V and 0 bases from J, leaving 6 bases between. The CDR3 runs to 15 residues. Looked up from germline, CDR1 is MDHEN and CDR2 is SYDVKM. CDR3 residues: CASSFGSSYNSPLHF. In DNA form, the CDR3 reads TGTGCCAGCAGTTTCGGGAGCTCCTATAATTCACCCCTCCACTTT.

The chain recombines TRBV27 with TRBJ1-1; 10 bases are a match to TRBD1. Germline-derived CDR1 and CDR2 are MNHEY and SMNVEV (reference sequence). CDR3 size: 14 residues. V trimming: 3 bases; J trimming: 10 bases; junction bases outside the gene matches: 8. This chain's CDR3 is CASSFTLGTGVAFF. As DNA, the CDR3 is TGTGCCAGCAGTTTCACCCTCGGGACAGGGGTAGCTTTCTTT.

The V and J genes are TRBV5-1 and TRBJ1-2; 9 nucleotides match TRBD1. V dropped 8 bases and J dropped 4; count of bases not matched to a gene: 12. Germline CDR1 SGHRS, CDR2 YFSETQ. The CDR3 totals 15 residues. CDR3 coding DNA: TGCGCCAGTTCAAACAGGGGGCGAACGCCCTATGGCTACACCTTC. Amino acid sequence: CASSNRGRTPYGYTF.

The rearrangement links TRBV13 to TRBJ1-1; D is possibly TRBD1 (6 bases). Between the trimmed V and J ends, which lost 7 bases and 8 bases, there was a span of 23 bases. The CDR3 covers 15 residues. CDR1 is PRHDT, CDR2 FYEKMQ, per germline (reference sequence). Here the CDR3 reads CASTNRGTGTPEAFF. The DNA of the CDR3 is TGTGCCAGCACCAACCGGGGAACCGGGACACCCGAAGCTTTCTTT.

The CDR3, as DNA: TGTGCCAGCAGCGGGAGCTCTGGGGCCAACGTCCTGACTTTC. This translates into CASSGSSGANVLTF. The chain carries TRBV3-1 (or the pseudogene TRBV3-2) and TRBJ2-6; possible D gene TRBD2, 5 bases. The CDR3 is 14 residues long. Trimming cost V 5 bases and J 0 bases, with 5 bases left between them. Germline loops: CDR1 LGHDT, CDR2 YNNKEL (reference sequence).

This clone occurred once. The chain employs TRBV28 and TRBJ1-1; 8 bases agree with TRBD1. V shed 9 bases, J shed 11 bases, and the junction held 14 bases outside the gene matches. Germline V gene lookup returns CDR1 MDHEN and CDR2 SYDVKM. The CDR3 totals 13 residues. Written as DNA, the CDR3 is TGTGCCAGTGCGACAGGGGTGTTTTTGGGTGCTTTCTTT. Its translation is CASATGVFLGAFF.